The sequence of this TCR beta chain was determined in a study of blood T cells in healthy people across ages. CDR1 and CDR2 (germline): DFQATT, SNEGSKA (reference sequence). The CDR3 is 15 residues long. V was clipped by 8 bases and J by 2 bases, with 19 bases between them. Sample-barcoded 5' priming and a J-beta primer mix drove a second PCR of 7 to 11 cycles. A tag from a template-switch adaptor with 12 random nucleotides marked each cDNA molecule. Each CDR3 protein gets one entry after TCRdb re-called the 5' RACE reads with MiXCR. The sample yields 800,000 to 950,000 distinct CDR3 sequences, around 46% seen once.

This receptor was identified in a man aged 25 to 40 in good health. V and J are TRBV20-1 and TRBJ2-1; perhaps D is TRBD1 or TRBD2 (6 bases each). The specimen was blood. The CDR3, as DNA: TGCAGTACCCAAACCCTGAGGGGGGCCTACAATGAGCAGTTCTTC. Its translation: CSTQTLRGAYNEQFF.